This TCR beta chain was profiled in a study of T cell responses to AZD1222 COVID-19 vaccine. The CDR3 spans 15 residues. CDR1 is MNHEY, CDR2 SMNVEV, per germline (reference sequence). The ends lost 5 bases at V and 0 bases at J; junction bases unmatched: 7. Method: immunoSEQ multiplex PCR; TCRdb's copy keeps in-frame clones and lacks some. The top ten hold 6.9% of the sample, which has 86,000 or so clones, about nine tenths seen once. The specimen was peripheral blood, collected 28 days after the second AZD1222 dose. The sequence was collected from an adult who received the AZD1222 COVID-19 vaccine. The J gene is TRBJ2-7, the V gene TRBV27; 7 bases match TRBD1. The CDR3 region has the DNA TGTGCCAGCAGTCTGGGGACAGACTTCTCCTACGAGCAGTACTTC. This gives the protein CASSLGTDFSYEQYF.